This is a list of T cell receptor beta chains from one sample in a study of response to subunit inactivated influenza vaccine. TCRdb called the RT-PCR reads again in MiXCR, with one record for every CDR3 protein. The data contain 450,000 to 550,000 distinct CDR3 sequences, roughly 25% of them singletons. This material consisted of CD4+ T cells sorted from PBMCs, taken more than 4 days after vaccination. The receptor source for this set is a man aged 45-65 years who received an inactivated influenza vaccine. CDR3s include the opening cysteine and the closing phenylalanine or tryptophan. D genes are given only for firm matches. Size values are once, few and many counts, or a class for expanded clones, and some rows have none.

J,size,V,D,DNA,CDR3
TRBJ2-7,NA,TRBV28,NA,TGTGCCAGCAGTTTATTACAGACCACCTACGAGCAGTACTTC,CASSLLQTTYEQYF
TRBJ2-1,NA,TRBV13,TRBD2,TGTGCCAGCAGCTTAGGCCTAATTTACGGGACTAGCGACCATGAGCAGTTCTTC,CASSLGLIYGTSDHEQFF
TRBJ2-3,few,TRBV19,TRBD2,TGTGCCAGTAGTACCACTAGCGTTGGGTCAGATACGCAGTATTTT,CASSTTSVGSDTQYF
TRBJ2-7,few,TRBV7-2,NA,TGTGCCAGCAGCTCCCCAACATACGAGCAGTACTTC,CASSSPTYEQYF
TRBJ1-5,NA,TRBV12-3/TRBV12-4,NA,TGTGCCAGCAGTTTACTGAGCGGGGGCCCTCAGCCCCAGCATTTT,CASSLLSGGPQPQHF
TRBJ2-3,few,TRBV7-2,TRBD1,TGTGCCAGCAGCCCAGGACAGGGGTCGATCGATACGCAGTATTTT,CASSPGQGSIDTQYF
TRBJ2-2,NA,TRBV10-3,NA,TGTGCCATCAAAGTGGGACTTGAGAACACCGGGGAGCTGTTTTTT,CAIKVGLENTGELFF
TRBJ1-5,NA,TRBV20-1,NA,TGCAGTGCTAGAGTCCACAGGGATCATCAGCCCCAGCATTTT,CSARVHRDHQPQHF
TRBJ2-6,NA,TRBV4-1,NA,TGCGCCAGCAGCCAAGATCTTAGAGGGGCTGGGGCCAACGTCCTGACTTTC,CASSQDLRGAGANVLTF
TRBJ1-1,few,TRBV12-3/TRBV12-4,NA,TGTGCCAGCAGTTTAAAGAGGACTGAAGCTTTCTTT,CASSLKRTEAFF
TRBJ2-3,NA,TRBV20-1,TRBD2,TGCAGTGCTAGAGATGGCGGACTAGCCTGGCTTAGCCTCGATACGCAGTATTTT,CSARDGGLAWLSLDTQYF
TRBJ2-5,few,TRBV5-1,NA,TGCGCCAGCAGCTTGGGGCAGCGGCTTGGCCAAGAGACCCAGTACTTC,CASSLGQRLGQETQYF
TRBJ2-1,few,TRBV2,TRBD2,TGTGCCAGCAACCTCGGACTAGCGGGAGGAAATGAGCAGTTCTTC,CASNLGLAGGNEQFF
TRBJ2-2,few,TRBV4-2,NA,TGTGCCAGCAGCCAAACAGGAACCGGGGAGCTGTTTTTT,CASSQTGTGELFF
TRBJ2-7,NA,TRBV12-3/TRBV12-4,TRBD2,TGTGCCAGCAGTTTTTCTAGCGGGAGTCCCGAGCAGTACTTC,CASSFSSGSPEQYF
TRBJ2-2,NA,TRBV6-1,TRBD2,TGTGCCAGCAGGACCGCGGGGGGGCCCACCGGGGAGCTGTTTTTT,CASRTAGGPTGELFF
TRBJ2-7,many,TRBV9,TRBD1,TGTGCCAGCAGCGTGGGACAGGGGCCCTACGAGCAGTACTTC,CASSVGQGPYEQYF
TRBJ1-3,few,TRBV7-9,NA,TGTGCCAGCAGAACCTCCTTTCGCTCTGGAAACACCATATATTTT,CASRTSFRSGNTIYF
TRBJ2-7,NA,TRBV10-3,NA,TGTGCCACTCTAGGGGCGAGCTCCTACGAGCAGTACTTC,CATLGASSYEQYF
TRBJ2-1,NA,TRBV5-1,TRBD2,TGCGCCAGCAGCTTGGGGATGAGCGGGAGGTCCTACAATGAGCAGTTCTTC,CASSLGMSGRSYNEQFF
TRBJ2-5,NA,TRBV9,NA,TGTGCCAGCAGCGTAGGGAGGGGGCTGGAGACCCAGTACTTC,CASSVGRGLETQYF
TRBJ2-2,few,TRBV20-1,TRBD2,TGCAGTGCTAGAGATCACCAGCGGGAGAACACCGGGGAGCTGTTTTTT,CSARDHQRENTGELFF
TRBJ1-5,NA,TRBV15,NA,TGTGCCACCAGCAATGGGACGGTTAGCAATCAGCCCCAGCATTTT,CATSNGTVSNQPQHF
TRBJ2-1,few,TRBV12-3/TRBV12-4,NA,TGTGCCAGCAGTTTCGCCGGGATCTCCTACAATGAGCAGTTCTTC,CASSFAGISYNEQFF
TRBJ1-1,few,TRBV11-2,NA,TGTGCCAGCAGCTTATTCGTTCGGGGGTCCACTGAAGCTTTCTTT,CASSLFVRGSTEAFF
TRBJ1-1,few,TRBV6-1,NA,TGTGCCAGCACCCGACAAGGTTCCACTGAAGCTTTCTTT,CASTRQGSTEAFF
TRBJ1-6,few,TRBV6-1,NA,TGTGCCAGCGCCTCCATGGAGGAAAGTTCACCCCTCCACTTT,CASASMEESSPLHF
TRBJ2-7,NA,TRBV20-1,TRBD2,TGCAGTGCCCGGCCCGGACTAGCGGGGTACGAGCAGTACTTC,CSARPGLAGYEQYF
TRBJ2-2,NA,TRBV2,TRBD2,TGTGCCAGCAGTGATGCTAGCGGGAGGGCGCTTGGCGGGGAGCTGTTTTTT,CASSDASGRALGGELFF
TRBJ2-7,NA,TRBV20-1,TRBD2,TGCAGTGCTCGGGAGGGTGGGGTATCCTACGAGCAGTACTTC,CSAREGGVSYEQYF
TRBJ2-1,NA,TRBV12-3/TRBV12-4,TRBD2,TGTGCCAGCACAGCGGGAGTATCGGATGAGCAGTTCTTC,CASTAGVSDEQFF
TRBJ2-7,NA,TRBV15,TRBD2,TGTGCCACCAGCAGAGTAGCGGGAGCCTTCCACGAGCAGTACTTC,CATSRVAGAFHEQYF
TRBJ1-2,few,TRBV4-1,TRBD1,TGCGCCAGCAGCCAAGATCGGCGGACAGGGGGCGGCTACACCTTC,CASSQDRRTGGGYTF